This TCR beta chain was observed in a study of cytomegalovirus exposure and HLA in healthy donors. Turning to the study itself: From approximately 170 million T cells, an earlier analysis saw 120 million or so unique TCR beta sequences.

The study's findings and limits: Segments of the TCR beta V type were, in most cases, productive about 87% or about 30% of the time in an earlier analysis. V- and J-gene trimming of TCR beta was linked (in a later analysis) to a missense DCLRE1C variant. TRBV6-2, TRBV6-3 and some other V segments were unresolvable in 87-base-pair reads.

V was clipped by 1 base and J by 6 bases; unmatched bases: 13. This CDR3 is 16 amino acids long. From germline, CDR1 is SQVTM and CDR2 ANQGSEA. With 60 Vbeta and 13 Jbeta primers, the PCR was carried out. TCRdb's table, derived via immunoSEQ multiplex PCR, lists solely in-frame clones and lacks some. Its listing shows under 130,000 clones. In the case of this clone: Antigen specificity is unknown.

The sequencing input was PBMCs. The chain links TRBV29-1 to TRBJ2-3; 7 bases line up with TRBD2. The TCR sequence derives from a man in his forties in good health and CMV-seronegative. CDR3 nucleotide sequence: TGCAGCGTTGAAGGCGTCGGCTACGGGGGGACTGATACGCAGTATTTT. It specifies CSVEGVGYGGTDTQYF.